This T cell receptor (beta chain) was identified during a study of OX40 agonist ivuxolimab in advanced cancers. Germline V CDR1 and CDR2: MNHEY, SMNVEV (reference sequence). V lost 2 bases to trimming and J lost 4 bases, with 14 bases between them. There are 15 residues in the CDR3. This table comes from immunoSEQ multiplex PCR, and its TCRdb copy is limited to in-frame clones, with some not included. The data hold roughly 23,000 clones, with over 70% observed a single time. Sequencing used CD4+ or CD8+ T cells sorted from blood, obtained in a trial of the OX40 agonist ivuxolimab. The V gene is TRBV27, the J gene TRBJ1-2, with D perhaps matching TRBD1 (5 bases). This receptor was identified in an adult with an advanced solid tumor such as melanoma, head and neck, liver or kidney cancer. CDR3 in amino acids: CASSLVGLGGYGYTF. The CDR3 DNA reads as TGTGCCAGCAGTTTAGTAGGCCTGGGGGGCTATGGCTACACCTTC.